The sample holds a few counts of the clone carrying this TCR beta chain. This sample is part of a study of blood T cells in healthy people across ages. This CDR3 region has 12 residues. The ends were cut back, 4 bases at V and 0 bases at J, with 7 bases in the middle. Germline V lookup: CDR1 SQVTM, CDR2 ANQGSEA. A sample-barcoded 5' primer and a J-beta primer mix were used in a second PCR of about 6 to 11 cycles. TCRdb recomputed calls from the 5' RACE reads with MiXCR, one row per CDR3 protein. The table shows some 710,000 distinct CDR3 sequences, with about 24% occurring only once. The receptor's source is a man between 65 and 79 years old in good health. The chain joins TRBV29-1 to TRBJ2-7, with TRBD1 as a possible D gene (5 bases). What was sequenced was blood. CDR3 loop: CSVGQSSYEQYF. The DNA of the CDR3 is TGCAGCGTTGGACAGAGCTCCTACGAGCAGTACTTC.